This T cell receptor (beta chain) was profiled in a study of T-cell memory formation after mild COVID-19. In the study overall: Among the donors, TCR clusters were largely specific to each donor.

Study observations and caveats: Contracting CD4+ clones lay largely in CM and EM, with CD8+ ones residing in EMRA. From day 15 to 85, contracting clones were balanced between CD4 and CD8, whereas later expanders leaned toward CD4+.

TCRalpha and TCRbeta libraries used 5'RACE with constant-segment primers and UMIs. MiXCR was run by TCRdb on the 5' RACE reads, yielding one entry per CDR3 protein. The sample shows under 35,000 distinct CDR3 sequences, roughly 7.4% of them seen only once. This clonotype was seen at least ten times. Its antigen remains unknown. The V gene end was trimmed by 0 bases and the J gene end by 0 bases; junction bases not matched to a gene: 5. This CDR3 has 17 amino acids. Germline lookup yields CDR1 SGDLS and CDR2 YYNGEE. The receptor's source is an adult woman who had mild COVID-19 (a few samples of this study predate the infection). Cell type and time point are not known. Sequencing input: PBMCs or a T cell subset sorted from them (not recorded which). This rearrangement joins TRBV9 to TRBJ2-1; 8 bases line up with TRBD2. CDR3 residues: CASSVVGAGASYNEQFF. CDR3 in DNA: TGTGCCAGCAGCGTAGTTGGAGCGGGAGCCTCCTACAATGAGCAGTTCTTC.